The 15 T cell receptor beta chains below were found in one sample sequenced in a study of prognosis after radiotherapy for stage I lung cancer. The authors amplified TCR beta CDR3 from genomic DNA using two-round multiplex PCR. Used in first-round PCR were primers specific to each TRBV and TRBJ gene. Each CDR3 protein is one row after TCRdb ran MiXCR on the multiplex PCR reads. Of tens of thousands of distinct CDR3 sequences in the sample, 35% to 45% are singletons; the top ten hold 57%. The sample in question was PBMCs, obtained before or after stereotactic body radiation therapy (not recorded which). These receptors were taken from a donor aged 50 or older with non-small cell lung cancer.

This clonotype has a single count. A read error may account for a junction end that differs from germline. The chain links TRBV6-4 to TRBJ2-7, with 8 bases identical to TRBD2. CDR1 and CDR2 from the germline V gene are MRHNA and SNTAGT. The CDR3 is 14 residues long. In DNA, the CDR3 is TGTGCAAGCACCCCACTAGCGGCCCTCCTACGACAGTACTTC. This gives the protein CASTPLAALLRQYF.

There are many counts of this clonotype. V and J are TRBV19 and TRBJ1-2, with 9 bases lining up with TRBD1. Germline assignment: CDR1 LNHDA and CDR2 SQIVND (reference sequence). V lost 5 bases to trimming and J lost 3 bases; unmatched junction nucleotides: 7. The CDR3 consists of 15 residues. CDR3 residues: CASSYNRGQHYGYTF. Here the CDR3 DNA reads TGTGCCAGTAGTTACAACAGGGGGCAACACTATGGCTACACCTTC.

This clonotype is medium-sized. The V and J genes are TRBV7-9 and TRBJ2-1; perhaps TRBD2 as D (6 bases). Germline V gene lookup returns CDR1 SEHNR and CDR2 FQNEAQ (reference sequence). The CDR3 is 16 amino acids. V gave up 0 bases and J gave up 1 base, with 10 bases separating them. The CDR3, as DNA: TGTGCCAGCAGCTTAGCCCTAGCGAGGTCCTACAATGAGCAGTTCTTC. Its protein product is CASSLALARSYNEQFF.

This clonotype was seen ten or more times. This sequence joins TRBV18 and TRBJ2-1; D not certain. V was pared by 3 bases and J by 0 bases, with 12 bases between. CDR3 length equals 16 residues. Germline V gives CDR1 KGHSH, CDR2 LQKENI. The CDR3 sequence: CASSPPSSSSYNEQFF. For the CDR3, the DNA is TGTGCCAGCTCACCCCCTTCTTCGAGCTCCTACAATGAGCAGTTCTTC.

In its sample, this clonotype is medium-sized. The rearrangement links TRBV7-9 to TRBJ2-2; TRBD1 aligns across 7 bases. This CDR3 region has 18 residues. Trimming took 3 bases from V and 1 from J; bases not matched to a gene: 11. From germline, CDR1 is SEHNR and CDR2 FQNEAQ (reference sequence). The DNA of the CDR3 is TGTGCCAGCAGCTTGGACAGCTTTAGGACAGGGAACACCGGGGAGCTGTTTTTT. Translation: CASSLDSFRTGNTGELFF.

As concerns this clonotype: A far more abundant clone sits one base away, making this likely a read error. The rearrangement links TRBV6-1 to TRBJ2-3; D tentatively reads TRBD1 or TRBD2 (7 bases each). Germline CDR1 reads MNHNS; CDR2 reads SASEGT. The CDR3 has 16 amino acids. The DNA of the CDR3 is TGTGCCAGCAGTGACTCTGCAGGGGGGGCACCAGATACGAAGTATTTT. Protein product: CASSDSAGGAPDTKYF.

This clonotype was observed at least ten times. The gene calls are TRBV4-2 and TRBJ1-1, with no clear D. Germline assignment: CDR1 LGHNA and CDR2 YNFKEQ. CDR3 length equals 15 residues. The V end was cut by 0 bases, the J end by 1 base, with 9 bases between. The CDR3 region has the DNA TGTGCCAGCAGCCAAGATCTATTGGGGAACACTGAAGCTTTCTTT. Its protein is CASSQDLLGNTEAFF.

As concerns this clonotype: A read error is possible here, since a much larger clone lies one base away. This chain links TRBV20-1 with TRBJ2-1; 9 nucleotides agree with TRBD2. The V segment lost 2 bases and the J segment 0 bases; nucleotides outside the gene matches: 17. Germline CDR1 and CDR2: DFQATT and SNEGSKA (reference sequence). The CDR3 contains 20 residues. CDR3 sequence: CSARYQGGLAKSSSYNEQFF. In DNA form, the CDR3 reads TGCAGTGCTAGATATCAGGGCGGACTAGCGAAGAGTAGCTCCTACAATGAGCAGTTCTTC.

This clonotype was observed once. One base separates it from a far larger clone, so it is likely a read error. V gene TRBV9 combines with J gene TRBJ1-1; D may be TRBD2 (6 bases). The end of the DNA is better explained by TRBJ2-3, so the J call may be wrong. The length of the CDR3 is 16 residues. Germline V gene sequence: CDR1 SGDLS, CDR2 YYNGEE. The CDR3 loop is CASSVGFRVGGYTQYF. In nucleotides, the CDR3 is TGTGCCAGCAGCGTAGGTTTCAGGGTCGGGGGATATACGCAGTATTTT.

In its sample, this clonotype was seen many times. The chain is built from TRBV19 and TRBJ2-3, with 14 nucleotides matching TRBD2. This CDR3 is built from 16 residues. Germline assignment: CDR1 LNHDA and CDR2 SQIVND (reference sequence). V gave up 9 bases and J gave up 4 bases; unmatched junction bases: 9. The CDR3 nucleotides read TGTGCCAGCATGACGGGGGGACTAGCGGGAGCAGATACGCAGTATTTT. This sequence encodes CASMTGGLAGADTQYF.

The table lists this clonotype with many counts. The chain employs TRBV2 and TRBJ2-3; the D is unclear. Deletions cut 4 bases from V and 4 bases from J, with 12 bases between. Germline CDR1 SNHLY, CDR2 FYNNEI. The CDR3 loop spans 14 amino acids. CDR3 loop: CASSVSRFADTQYF. Here the CDR3 DNA reads TGTGCCAGCAGTGTTAGTAGGTTCGCAGATACGCAGTATTTT.

This clonotype was counted a single time. The chain is built from TRBV6-4 and TRBJ2-7; tentatively, D is TRBD1 or TRBD2 (5 bases each). This CDR3 region has 14 residues. The germline CDR1 and CDR2 sequences are MRHNA and SNTAGT. Between the trimmed V and J ends, which lost 2 bases and 0 bases, there was a span of 8 bases. CDR3 sequence: CASSDPGPSYEQYF. DNA of the CDR3: TGTGCCAGCAGTGACCCGGGACCCTCCTACGAGCAGTACTTC.

The rearrangement links TRBV6-4 to TRBJ2-2, with 8 bases identical to TRBD1. From germline, CDR1 is MRHNA and CDR2 SNTAGT. J gave up 9 bases and V 3 bases, and 15 bases lay outside the gene matches. The CDR3 loop spans 17 amino acids. As DNA, the CDR3 is TGTGCCAGCAGTGATCACTTAAACAGGGGGGAGGCCCGGGAGCTGTTTTTT. Translated, it gives CASSDHLNRGEARELFF.

This chain joins TRBV11-2 and TRBJ2-5; 7 positions match TRBD1. The CDR3 sequence is 14 residues long. Trimming took 9 bases from V and 2 from J; bases not matched to a gene: 9. Per germline, CDR1 SGHAT and CDR2 FQNNGV. The DNA of the CDR3 is TGTGCCAGTGCCCCCGGGACAGTACAAGAGACCCAGTACTTC. This encodes CASAPGTVQETQYF.

V and J are TRBV6-5 and TRBJ1-5, with D hard to call. CDR1 and CDR2 from the germline V gene are MNHEY and SVGAGI. Trimming removed 4 bases at V and 1 base at J, with 5 bases between. CDR3 size: 13 residues. The CDR3 DNA reads as TGTGCCAGCAGTTTTGGGAGCAATCAGCCCCAGCATTTT. This codes for CASSFGSNQPQHF.